The T cell receptor (beta chain) described here comes from a study of kidney transplant recipient with SARS-CoV-2 infection. CDR1 is DFQATT and CDR2 is SNEGSKA in the germline V gene (reference sequence). V was clipped by 3 bases and J by 9 bases, with 18 bases between them. CDR3 length: 15 amino acids. This clonotype was detected ten times or more. TCRdb ran MiXCR on the reads and lists one entry per CDR3 protein. The sample includes about 240,000 distinct CDR3 sequences, more than 25% of them seen just once. The input for sequencing was a blood sample, taken at baseline and between days 110 and 120 from a kidney transplant recipient. The receptor was isolated from a male patient aged 25 to 39 who had COVID-19 and was a kidney transplant recipient. The T cells may come from the graft donor. The gene calls are TRBV20-1 and TRBJ1-6; weak D call: TRBD1 (6 bases). In DNA form, the CDR3 reads TGCAGTGCTAGTGGGGATACAGGGTTAGGTTCACCCCTCCACTTT. Protein: CSASGDTGLGSPLHF.